These T cell receptor beta chains were read from a single sample in a study of cytomegalovirus exposure and HLA in healthy donors. Measured with immunoSEQ multiplex PCR; TCRdb has only the in-frame clones, and not every one. The sample carries a few hundred thousand clones, approximately 82% recorded once. Sequences were obtained from PBMCs. All receptors derive from a woman in her sixties or seventies in good health and CMV-seropositive. Both conserved end residues are part of each CDR3. The D gene is left open where the match is weak. Expanded clones get a size class; other rows say once, few or many, or leave the size out.

size: .; V: TRBV7-9; D: TRBD1; J: TRBJ2-5; CDR3: CASSPHPGQAEKETQYF; DNA: TGTGCCAGCAGCCCCCATCCGGGACAGGCCGAAAAAGAGACCCAGTACTTC
size: once; V: TRBV2; D: .; J: TRBJ1-2; CDR3: CASSLANYGYTF; DNA: TGTGCCAGCAGTTTAGCTAACTATGGCTACACCTTC
size: .; V: TRBV28; D: .; J: TRBJ2-3; CDR3: CASSSRGLPDTQYF; DNA: TGTGCCAGCAGTAGTAGGGGATTGCCAGATACGCAGTATTTT
size: .; V: TRBV28; D: TRBD1; J: TRBJ1-1; CDR3: CASSLRQGNAEAFF; DNA: TGTGCCAGCAGTTTGCGACAGGGGAACGCTGAAGCTTTCTTT
size: .; V: TRBV4-2; D: TRBD2; J: TRBJ2-7; CDR3: CASSQAGTSGRAAYEQYF; DNA: TGTGCCAGCAGCCAAGCCGGGACTAGCGGGAGGGCCGCGTACGAGCAGTACTTC
size: .; V: TRBV10-3; D: .; J: TRBJ2-3; CDR3: CAISPGLTGSADTQYF; DNA: TGTGCCATCAGCCCGGGACTTACGGGATCGGCAGATACGCAGTATTTT
size: .; V: TRBV2; D: TRBD2; J: TRBJ2-7; CDR3: CASRESSGSFYEQYF; DNA: TGTGCCAGCAGGGAATCTAGCGGGAGCTTCTACGAGCAGTACTTC
size: .; V: TRBV25-1; D: .; J: TRBJ1-3; CDR3: CASSARSGNTIYF; DNA: TGTGCCAGCAGTGCCCGTTCTGGAAACACCATATATTTT
size: .; V: TRBV28; D: .; J: TRBJ2-7; CDR3: CASSTLGGSYEQYF; DNA: TGTGCCAGCAGTACCCTGGGAGGTTCCTACGAGCAGTACTTC
size: .; V: TRBV5-1; D: TRBD2; J: TRBJ2-3; CDR3: CASSPGTSRTDTQYF; DNA: TGCGCCAGCAGCCCAGGGACTAGCAGGACAGATACGCAGTATTTT